One and the same sample provided the 2 T cell receptor beta chains below, sequenced in a study of shared clonotypes between healthy human individuals. Sequenced by immunoSEQ multiplex PCR; TCRdb stores in-frame clones only, minus some. The table lists approximately 590,000 clones, less than 97% of them singletons. CD45RO-negative, CCR7-selected cells formed the naive CD8 fraction, which excluded terminally differentiated effector memory CD45RA+ cells. The sequenced sample was naive CD8+ T cells sorted from blood. The receptor set was obtained from a young woman in good health.

The chain uses TRBV27 and TRBJ1-1; TRBD1 might be the D (6 bases). The CDR3 runs to 15 residues. Germline V gene sequence: CDR1 MNHEY, CDR2 SMNVEV (reference sequence). Trimming cost V 2 bases and J 4 bases, with 14 bases left between them. The CDR3 coding sequence is TGTGCCAGCAGTTTAGGTTTGGGCAGGGGCACTGAAGCTTTCTTT. Its protein is CASSLGLGRGTEAFF.

The chain employs TRBV7-9 and TRBJ1-1, with 8 bases fitting TRBD1. Unmatched junction bases numbered 8, after V lost 5 bases and J lost 6 bases. CDR1 is SEHNR and CDR2 is FQNEAQ in the germline V gene (reference sequence). This CDR3 comprises 14 residues. The DNA for the CDR3 is TGTGCCAGCAGCCCCGGGCAGGGGGCGGCTGAAGCTTTCTTT. It yields the protein CASSPGQGAAEAFF.